This T cell receptor (beta chain) was sequenced during a study of technical replicates of blood from a handful of donors. V lost 0 bases, J lost 6 bases, and 9 bases lay in between. The germline V gene encodes CDR1 SGHRS and CDR2 YFSETQ. CDR3 length: 13 amino acids. Sequencing used immunoSEQ multiplex PCR; TCRdb keeps in-frame clones, though not all of them. The sample lists tens of thousands of clones; just under 95% were seen once. The receptor comes from a human donor in good health. The chain is built from TRBV5-1 and TRBJ2-5, with a tentative D call TRBD1 (5 bases). The specimen was T cells isolated from PBMCs. CDR3 sequence: CASSLGGSKTQYF. DNA of the CDR3: TGCGCCAGCAGCTTGGGGGGCAGCAAGACCCAGTACTTC.